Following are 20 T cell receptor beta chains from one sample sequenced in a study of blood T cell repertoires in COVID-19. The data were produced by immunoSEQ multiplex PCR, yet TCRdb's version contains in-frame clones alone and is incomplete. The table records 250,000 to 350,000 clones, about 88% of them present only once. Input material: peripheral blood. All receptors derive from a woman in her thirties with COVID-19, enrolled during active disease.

CDR3 nucleotide sequence: TGTGCCAGCAACCGGGACTCAACAGGCCCCCAGTACTTC. Its translation: CASNRDSTGPQYF. The V call is TRBV7-9, the J call TRBJ2-5; the D gene is possibly TRBD2 (6 bases). V was shortened by 7 bases and J by 9 bases, with 18 bases between the two germline ends. The CDR3 contains 13 residues. Germline lookup yields CDR1 SEHNR and CDR2 FQNEAQ (reference sequence).

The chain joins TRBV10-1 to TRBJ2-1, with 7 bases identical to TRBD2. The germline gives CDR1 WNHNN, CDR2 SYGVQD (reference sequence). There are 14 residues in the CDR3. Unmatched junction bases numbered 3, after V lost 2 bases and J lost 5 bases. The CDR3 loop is CASSELAENNEQFF. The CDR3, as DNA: TGCGCCAGCAGTGAGCTAGCGGAAAACAATGAGCAGTTCTTC.

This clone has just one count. CDR3 amino acids: CASSLVSSGMKTQYF. DNA for the CDR3: TGTGCCAGCAGCTTGGTGTCTAGCGGGATGAAGACCCAGTACTTC. The chain has TRBV5-6 and TRBJ2-5; 9 bases line up with TRBD2. Germline CDR1 is SGHDT and CDR2 is YYEEEE. J gave up 6 bases and V 0 bases, and 6 bases lay outside the gene matches. The CDR3 extends over 15 amino acids.

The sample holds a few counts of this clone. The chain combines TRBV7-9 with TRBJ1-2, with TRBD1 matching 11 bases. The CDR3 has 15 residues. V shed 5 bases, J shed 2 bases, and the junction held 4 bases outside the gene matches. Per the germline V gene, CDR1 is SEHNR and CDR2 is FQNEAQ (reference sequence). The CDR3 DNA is TGTGCCAGCAGCCGGGACAGGGGGTGGAACTATGGCTACACCTTC. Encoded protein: CASSRDRGWNYGYTF.

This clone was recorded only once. CDR3 DNA sequence: TGTGCCAGCAGCAATGACAGGGCCACCGGGGAGCTGTTTTTT. This encodes CASSNDRATGELFF. V is TRBV5-4 and J is TRBJ2-2, with 7 bases matching TRBD1. CDR1 SGHNT and CDR2 YYREEE come from the germline V gene (reference sequence). V lost 4 bases, J lost 4 bases, and 4 bases stayed unmatched. The CDR3 contains 14 residues.

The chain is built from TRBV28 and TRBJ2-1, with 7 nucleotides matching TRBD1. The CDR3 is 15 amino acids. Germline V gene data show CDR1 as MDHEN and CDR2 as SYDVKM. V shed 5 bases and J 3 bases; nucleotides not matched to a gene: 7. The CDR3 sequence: CASSVNDRVYNEQFF. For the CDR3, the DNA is TGTGCCAGCAGTGTAAATGACAGGGTCTACAATGAGCAGTTCTTC.

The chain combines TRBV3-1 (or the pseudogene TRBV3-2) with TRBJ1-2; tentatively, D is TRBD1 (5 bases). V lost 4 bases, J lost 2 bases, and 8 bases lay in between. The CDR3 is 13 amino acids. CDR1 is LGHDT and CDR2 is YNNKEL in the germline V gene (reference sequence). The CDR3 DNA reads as TGTGCCAGCAGCCTGACAGTGAACTATGGCTACACCTTC. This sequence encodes CASSLTVNYGYTF.

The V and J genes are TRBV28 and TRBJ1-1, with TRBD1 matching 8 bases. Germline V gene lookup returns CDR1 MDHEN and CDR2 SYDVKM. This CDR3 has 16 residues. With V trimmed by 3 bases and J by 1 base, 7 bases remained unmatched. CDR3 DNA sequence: TGTGCCAGCAGTTTCTACGGGACAGGTGGGAACACTGAAGCTTTCTTT. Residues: CASSFYGTGGNTEAFF.

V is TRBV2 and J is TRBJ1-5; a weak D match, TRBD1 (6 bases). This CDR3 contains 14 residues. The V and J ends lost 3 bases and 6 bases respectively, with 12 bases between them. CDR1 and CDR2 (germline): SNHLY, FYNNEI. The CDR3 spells CASSEGRGIQPQHF. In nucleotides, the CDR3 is TGTGCCAGCAGTGAGGGGAGGGGGATTCAGCCCCAGCATTTT.

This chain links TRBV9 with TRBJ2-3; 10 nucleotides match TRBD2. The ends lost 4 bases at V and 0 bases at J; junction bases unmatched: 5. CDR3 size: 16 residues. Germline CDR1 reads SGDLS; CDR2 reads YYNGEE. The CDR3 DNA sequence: TGTGCCAGCAGCTTCCAAGCGGGGGGGAGCACAGATACGCAGTATTTT. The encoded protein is CASSFQAGGSTDTQYF.

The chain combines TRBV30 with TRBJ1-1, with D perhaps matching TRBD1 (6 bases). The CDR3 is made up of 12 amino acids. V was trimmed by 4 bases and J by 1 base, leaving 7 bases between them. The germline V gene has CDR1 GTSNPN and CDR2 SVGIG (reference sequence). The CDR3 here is CAWTQGNTEAFF. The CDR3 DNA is TGTGCCTGGACACAGGGGAACACTGAAGCTTTCTTT. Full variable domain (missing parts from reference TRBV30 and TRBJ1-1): SQTIHQWPATLVQPVGSPLSLECTVEGTSNPNLYWYRQAAGRGLQLLFYSVGIGQISSEVPQNLSASRPQDRQFILSSKKLLLSDSGFYLCAWTQGNTEAFFGQGTRLTVV.

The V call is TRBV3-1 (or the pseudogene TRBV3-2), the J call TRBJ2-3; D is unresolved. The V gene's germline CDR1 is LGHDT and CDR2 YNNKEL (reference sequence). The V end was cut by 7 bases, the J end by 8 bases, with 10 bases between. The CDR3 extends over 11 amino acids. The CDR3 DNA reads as TGTGCCAGCAAAGAAGGAGCTACGCAGTATTTT. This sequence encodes CASKEGATQYF.

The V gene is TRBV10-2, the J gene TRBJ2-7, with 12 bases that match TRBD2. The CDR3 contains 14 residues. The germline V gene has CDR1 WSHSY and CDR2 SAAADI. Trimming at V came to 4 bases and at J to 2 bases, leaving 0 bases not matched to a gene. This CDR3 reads CASSGLAGAYEQYF. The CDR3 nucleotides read TGCGCCAGCAGTGGACTAGCGGGAGCCTACGAGCAGTACTTC.

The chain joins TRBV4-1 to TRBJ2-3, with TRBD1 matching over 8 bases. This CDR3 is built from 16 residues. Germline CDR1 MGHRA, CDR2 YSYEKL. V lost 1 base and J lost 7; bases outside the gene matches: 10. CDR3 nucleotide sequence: TGCGCCAGCAGCCAAGGCCCCAGGGGGCTAGGAAATACGCAGTATTTT. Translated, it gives CASSQGPRGLGNTQYF.

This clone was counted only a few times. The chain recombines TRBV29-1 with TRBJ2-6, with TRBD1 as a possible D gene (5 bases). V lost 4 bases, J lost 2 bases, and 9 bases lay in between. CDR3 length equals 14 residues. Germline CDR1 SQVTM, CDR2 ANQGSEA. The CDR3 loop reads CSVGSGTGANVLTF. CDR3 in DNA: TGCAGCGTTGGATCAGGGACTGGGGCCAACGTCCTGACTTTC.

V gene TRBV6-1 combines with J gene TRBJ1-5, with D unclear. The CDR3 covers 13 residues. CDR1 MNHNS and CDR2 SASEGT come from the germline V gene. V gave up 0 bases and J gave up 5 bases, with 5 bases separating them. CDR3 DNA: TGTGCCAGCAGTGAAGCCGTGTATCAGCCCCAGCATTTT. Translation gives CASSEAVYQPQHF.

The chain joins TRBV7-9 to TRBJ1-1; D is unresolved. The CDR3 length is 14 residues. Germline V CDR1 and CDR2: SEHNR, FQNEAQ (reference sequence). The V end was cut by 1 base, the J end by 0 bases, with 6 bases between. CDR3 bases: TGTGCCAGCAGCTTAGGGGCCGTGAACACTGAAGCTTTCTTT. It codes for CASSLGAVNTEAFF.

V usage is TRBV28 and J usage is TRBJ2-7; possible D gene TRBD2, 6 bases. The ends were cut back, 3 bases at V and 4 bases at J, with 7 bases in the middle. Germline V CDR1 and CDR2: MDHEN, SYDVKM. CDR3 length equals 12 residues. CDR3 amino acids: CASSLEGYEQYF. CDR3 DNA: TGTGCCAGCAGTTTGGAGGGGTACGAGCAGTACTTC.

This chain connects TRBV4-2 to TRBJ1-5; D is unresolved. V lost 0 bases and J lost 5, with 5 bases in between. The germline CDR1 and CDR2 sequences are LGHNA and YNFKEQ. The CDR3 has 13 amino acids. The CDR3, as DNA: TGTGCCAGCAGCCAAGACATTTATCAGCCCCAGCATTTT. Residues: CASSQDIYQPQHF.

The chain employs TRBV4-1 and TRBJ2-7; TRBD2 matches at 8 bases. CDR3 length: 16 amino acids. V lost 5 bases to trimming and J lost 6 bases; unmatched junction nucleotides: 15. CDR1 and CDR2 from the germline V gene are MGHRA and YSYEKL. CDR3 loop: CASSDPSGGGRGEQYF. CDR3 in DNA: TGCGCCAGCAGCGACCCCTCCGGGGGGGGCCGGGGCGAGCAGTACTTC.